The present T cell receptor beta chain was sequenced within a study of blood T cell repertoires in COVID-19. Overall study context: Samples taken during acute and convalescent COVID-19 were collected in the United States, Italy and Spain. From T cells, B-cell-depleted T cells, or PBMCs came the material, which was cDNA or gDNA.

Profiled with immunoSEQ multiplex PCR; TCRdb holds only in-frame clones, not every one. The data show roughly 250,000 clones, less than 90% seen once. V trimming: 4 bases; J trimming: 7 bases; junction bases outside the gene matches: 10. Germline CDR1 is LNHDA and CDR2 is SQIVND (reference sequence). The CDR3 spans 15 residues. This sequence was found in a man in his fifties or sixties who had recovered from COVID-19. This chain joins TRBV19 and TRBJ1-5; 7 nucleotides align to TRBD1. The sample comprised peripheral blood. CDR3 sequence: CASSRQQGERQPQHF. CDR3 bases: TGTGCCAGTAGTAGACAGCAGGGGGAACGACAGCCCCAGCATTTT.